This passage covers 17 T cell receptor beta chains from one sample sequenced in a study of blood T cell repertoires in COVID-19. Data came from immunoSEQ multiplex PCR; TCRdb stores just in-frame clones and leaves some out. Of about 240,000 clones in the sample, more than 75% were seen once. What was sequenced was peripheral blood. Receptors originate from a woman in her forties who had recovered from COVID-19.

The V and J genes are TRBV9 and TRBJ2-1, with 8 nucleotides matching TRBD2. Looked up from germline, CDR1 is SGDLS and CDR2 is YYNGEE. V was pared by 6 bases and J by 2 bases, with 7 bases of the junction left unmatched. The CDR3 is 15 residues long. The CDR3 sequence is CASTTSGSPYNEQFF. The CDR3 region has the DNA TGTGCCAGCACCACCAGCGGGAGCCCCTACAATGAGCAGTTCTTC.

This clone has just one count. The genes are TRBV7-2 and TRBJ2-5, with a possible D match to TRBD2 (5 bases). Looked up from germline, CDR1 is SGHTA and CDR2 is FQGNSA. This CDR3 contains 13 residues. Deletions cut 4 bases from V and 5 bases from J, with 11 bases between. This chain's CDR3 is CASSSWTGETQYF. The DNA of the CDR3 is TGTGCCAGCAGCTCCTGGACTGGTGAGACCCAGTACTTC. The entire variable domain, with the rest obtained from reference TRBV7-2 and TRBJ2-5, is as follows: GAGVSQSPSNKVTEKGKDVELRCDPISGHTALYWYRQSLGQGLEFLIYFQGNSAPDKSGLPSDRFSAERTGGSVSTLTIQRTQQEDSAVYLCASSSWTGETQYFGPGTRLLVL.

The chain's CDR3 is CASSPARAPYEQYF. The CDR3, as DNA: TGTGCCAGCAGCCCGGCCAGGGCACCCTACGAGCAGTACTTC. The gene calls are TRBV7-8 and TRBJ2-7; possibly TRBD1 for D (5 bases). The V gene lost 5 bases and the J gene lost 2 bases, with 13 bases spanning the gap. This CDR3 spans 14 amino acids. From germline, CDR1 is SGHVS and CDR2 FQNEAQ. Looking up the rest from reference TRBV7-8 and TRBJ2-7 gives the full variable domain: GAGVSQSPRYKVAKRGQDVALRCDPISGHVSLFWYQQALGQGPEFLTYFQNEAQLDKSGLPSDRFFAERPEGSVSTLKIQRTQQEDSAVYLCASSPARAPYEQYFGPGTRLTVT.

The genes are TRBV29-1 and TRBJ2-3; TRBD2 matches 10 bases. CDR3 size: 15 residues. V was clipped by 4 bases and J by 6 bases; unmatched bases: 10. CDR1 is SQVTM and CDR2 is ANQGSEA in the germline V gene. In DNA, the CDR3 is TGCAGCGTTGCCCCCGCGATAGCGGGAGGCGATACGCAGTATTTT. Translating gives CSVAPAIAGGDTQYF.

V usage is TRBV4-1 and J usage is TRBJ2-7, with TRBD2 matching over 12 bases. The germline V gene encodes CDR1 MGHRA and CDR2 YSYEKL. This CDR3 has 15 residues. Germline trimming cut 3 bases from V and 4 bases from J; bases unmatched to any gene: 4. In nucleotides, the CDR3 is TGCGCCAGCAGCCAGACTAGCGGGAGTAGGTACGAGCAGTACGTC. This translates into CASSQTSGSRYEQYV.

This chain links TRBV9 with TRBJ2-3; TRBD2 aligns across 8 bases. This CDR3 region has 14 residues. Germline CDR1 and CDR2: SGDLS and YYNGEE. Trimming cost V 5 bases and J 1 base; bases outside gene matches: 3. CDR3 DNA: TGTGCCAGCAGTACAGCGGGGGGCACAGATACGCAGTATTTT. This sequence encodes CASSTAGGTDTQYF.

As DNA, the CDR3 is TGTGCCAGCCGGGACAGGGGCTATGGCTACACCTTC. Translating it yields CASRDRGYGYTF. This chain connects TRBV19 to TRBJ1-2, with 10 bases that match TRBD1. The CDR3 covers 12 residues. CDR1 LNHDA and CDR2 SQIVND come from the germline V gene (reference sequence). V shed 9 bases and J 4 bases; nucleotides not matched to a gene: 2. The full variable domain, in which reference TRBV19 and TRBJ1-2 provide the parts outside the CDR3, is DGGITQSPKYLFRKEGQNVTLSCEQNLNHDAMYWYRQDPGQGLRLIYYSQIVNDFQKGDIAEGYSVSREKKESFPLTVTSAQKNPTAFYLCASRDRGYGYTFGSGTRLTVV.

About this clone itself: Other DNA sequences in this sample translate to the same CDR3. The V call is TRBV30, the J call TRBJ1-5, with a weak D call TRBD1 (5 bases). Looked up from germline, CDR1 is GTSNPN and CDR2 is SVGIG (reference sequence). CDR3 length: 14 residues. V was shortened by 3 bases and J by 2 bases, with 11 bases between the two germline ends. CDR3 nucleotide sequence: TGTGCCTGGAGCGCCGGGGGGGGCAATCAGCCCCAGCATTTT. Amino acids: CAWSAGGGNQPQHF.

The rearrangement joins TRBV10-3 to TRBJ1-6; D ambiguous. Germline CDR1 and CDR2: ENHRY and SYGVKD. The CDR3 spans 12 residues. V was cut by 7 bases and J by 11 bases, with 12 bases left in between. CDR3 protein: CAITPGEAPLHF. CDR3 bases: TGTGCCATCACCCCGGGAGAGGCACCCCTCCACTTT.

The V gene is TRBV6-2 or TRBV6-3, the J gene TRBJ1-1, with D possibly matching TRBD1 (6 bases). This CDR3 region has 16 residues. V dropped 0 bases and J dropped 5 bases, with 16 bases sitting between them. Germline V gene sequence: CDR1 MNHEY, CDR2 SVGEGT. In nucleotides, the CDR3 is TGTGCCAGCAGTTACTCGGGCAGGGAGGGGGGAACTGAAGCTTTCTTT. It encodes CASSYSGREGGTEAFF.

Only one count was recorded for this clone. V and J are TRBV5-1 and TRBJ2-2, with TRBD1 matching over 9 bases. The CDR3 is 16 amino acids. Unmatched junction bases numbered 10, after V lost 4 bases and J lost 6 bases. Germline values: CDR1 SGHRS, CDR2 YFSETQ. CDR3 loop: CASSDWLTGGAGELFF. CDR3 nucleotide sequence: TGCGCCAGCAGCGATTGGCTAACAGGGGGCGCCGGGGAGCTGTTTTTT.

The J gene is TRBJ1-1, the V gene TRBV6-2 or TRBV6-3, with D possibly being TRBD1 (6 bases). This CDR3 spans 17 amino acids. The germline V gene has CDR1 MNHEY and CDR2 SVGEGT. V gave up 0 bases and J gave up 3 bases, with 17 bases separating them. The CDR3 DNA reads TGTGCCAGCAGTTACTCTCGGGGGGGGCGCCGGGACACTGAAGCTTTCTTT. Protein product: CASSYSRGGRRDTEAFF.

The chain has TRBV6-6 and TRBJ2-1, with TRBD2 matching 9 bases. V gave up 6 bases and J gave up 4 bases; unmatched junction bases: 13. The germline V gene has CDR1 MNHNY and CDR2 SVGAGI (reference sequence). This CDR3 spans 17 amino acids. The CDR3 sequence is CASSRPLSGSAYNEQFF. CDR3 DNA sequence: TGTGCCAGCAGCCGACCCCTTAGCGGGAGTGCATACAATGAGCAGTTCTTC.

This clone was counted a few times. The chain is built from TRBV4-1 and TRBJ2-7; TRBD2 matches 7 bases. The CDR3 spans 16 residues. Per the germline V gene, CDR1 is MGHRA and CDR2 is YSYEKL. Trimming at V came to 0 bases and at J to 0 bases, leaving 5 bases not matched to a gene. CDR3 in DNA: TGCGCCAGCAGCCAAGATTCAGGGACTACCTCCTACGAGCAGTACTTC. Translating gives CASSQDSGTTSYEQYF.

The J gene is TRBJ2-5, the V gene TRBV11-3, with 8 bases that match TRBD2. CDR1 is SGHNT, CDR2 YENEEA, per germline. This CDR3 is 14 amino acids long. The junction had 8 bases not matched to a gene; V was cut back by 6 bases and J by 5 bases. DNA for the CDR3: TGTGCCAGCAGTAGGTTAGCGGGGATCGAGACCCAGTACTTC. It encodes CASSRLAGIETQYF.

The CDR3 coding sequence is TGTGCCAGCTCACCACCACTAGCGGGAGGGCATGAGCAGTTCTTC. It is translated as CASSPPLAGGHEQFF. The chain joins TRBV18 to TRBJ2-1; the match to TRBD2 covers 13 bases. Per germline, CDR1 KGHSH and CDR2 LQKENI. The V segment lost 0 bases and the J segment 8 bases; nucleotides outside the gene matches: 1. The CDR3 is 15 amino acids.

The rearrangement joins TRBV24-1 to TRBJ1-5, with a weak D call TRBD1 (5 bases). CDR1 and CDR2 (germline): KGHDR, SFDVKD. This CDR3 is built from 18 residues. The V gene lost 6 bases and the J gene lost 2 bases, with 22 bases spanning the gap. In nucleotides, the CDR3 is TGTGCCACCAGTTGGGCCCGCACAGGTGGGGCGGGCAATCAGCCCCAGCATTTT. This codes for CATSWARTGGAGNQPQHF.